A selection of T cell receptor beta chains follows, all from one sample in a study of blood T cell repertoires in COVID-19. Measured with immunoSEQ multiplex PCR; TCRdb has only the in-frame clones, and not every one. Among about 270,000 clones listed, approximately 81% were seen once. The sequencing sample was made of peripheral blood. Every receptor here comes from a woman younger than 30 with acute or convalescent COVID-19. The CDR3 runs from the conserved cysteine through the conserved F or W. D genes are given only for firm matches. Part of the rows lack a size; the others show once, few, many or a class for expanded clones.

clone size	D gene	J gene	V gene	CDR3 protein	CDR3 DNA
-	-	TRBJ2-2	TRBV12-3/TRBV12-4	CASSLMSTGELFF	TGTGCCAGCAGTTTAATGTCAACCGGGGAGCTGTTTTTT
-	-	TRBJ1-2	TRBV7-9	CASSFEGVKGAYGYTF	TGTGCCAGCAGCTTTGAGGGGGTCAAAGGGGCCTATGGCTACACCTTC
-	-	TRBJ1-5	TRBV27	CASSYTGLDAPQHF	TGTGCCAGCAGTTACACAGGGTTAGATGCGCCCCAGCATTTT
-	-	TRBJ2-2	TRBV11-3	CASSSPRRGELFF	TGTGCCAGCAGCTCCCCGCGTCGAGGGGAGCTGTTTTTT
-	-	TRBJ2-5	TRBV29-1	CSVGGLGTGQETQYF	TGCAGCGTTGGCGGTTTAGGAACAGGGCAAGAGACCCAGTACTTC
-	TRBD1	TRBJ1-2	TRBV3-1/TRBV3-2	CASRGQGARGYTF	TGTGCCAGCAGAGGACAGGGGGCGCGAGGCTACACTTTC
few	-	TRBJ2-7	TRBV2	CASREGTLDSYEQYF	TGTGCCAGCAGGGAAGGGACTCTAGACTCCTACGAGCAGTACTTC
-	-	TRBJ1-1	TRBV7-6	CASSLQQGGYTEAFF	TGTGCCAGCAGCTTACAACAGGGTGGGTACACTGAAGCTTTCTTT
-	TRBD2	TRBJ2-7	TRBV10-2	CARSGRGAGGNEQYF	TGCGCCCGCAGTGGCCGGGGGGCGGGAGGCAACGAGCAGTACTTC
-	-	TRBJ1-1	TRBV18	CASSRGGSQNTEAFF	TGTGCCAGCTCAAGGGGGGGATCACAGAACACTGAAGCTTTCTTT
-	-	TRBJ2-5	TRBV28	CASSTGLQARETQYF	TGTGCCAGCAGTACCGGACTCCAGGCGCGGGAGACCCAGTACTTC
once	TRBD2	TRBJ2-3	TRBV7-2	CASSSGLAGSTDTQYF	TGTGCCAGCAGCTCCGGACTAGCGGGAAGCACAGATACGCAGTATTTT
-	-	TRBJ2-6	TRBV6-2/TRBV6-3	CASSFGGASGANVLTF	TGTGCCAGCAGTTTTGGCGGGGCGTCAGGGGCCAACGTCCTGACTTTC
-	TRBD1	TRBJ2-1	TRBV18	CASSPRTGGADEQFF	TGTGCCAGCTCACCTCGGACAGGGGGAGCGGACGAGCAGTTCTTC
-	TRBD1	TRBJ2-1	TRBV12-5	CASGPGQGFVDEQFF	TGTGCTAGTGGTCCAGGACAGGGCTTCGTCGATGAGCAGTTCTTC
-	-	TRBJ1-3	TRBV30	CAWIPRLGGPGNTIYF	TGTGCCTGGATTCCTAGATTGGGGGGGCCGGGAAACACCATATATTTT
-	TRBD2	TRBJ2-3	TRBV7-2	CASSPRIAGSDTQYF	TGTGCCAGCAGCCCTCGGATAGCGGGTTCAGATACGCAGTATTTT
-	TRBD2	TRBJ2-1	TRBV10-3	CAISESTLAGTNEQFF	TGTGCCATCAGTGAGTCGACGCTAGCGGGGACCAATGAGCAGTTCTTC
-	-	TRBJ2-1	TRBV12-5	CASGFSAYNEQFF	TGTGCTAGTGGTTTTTCTGCCTACAATGAGCAGTTCTTC
-	-	TRBJ1-5	TRBV6-4	CASSEQGNQPQHF	TGTGCCAGCAGTGAACAGGGAAACCAGCCCCAGCATTTT
-	TRBD1	TRBJ2-5	TRBV30	CAWSGLAGTVQETQYF	TGTGCCTGGAGTGGGTTGGCCGGGACAGTCCAAGAGACCCAGTACTTC
-	TRBD2	TRBJ2-7	TRBV4-3	CASSQALYSGGTYEQYF	TGCGCCAGCAGCCAAGCCCTATATAGCGGGGGCACCTACGAGCAGTACTTC
-	-	TRBJ2-7	TRBV2	CASRPLRVGGSYEQYF	TGTGCCAGCAGGCCCCTCAGGGTGGGGGGCTCCTACGAGCAGTACTTC
-	TRBD2	TRBJ2-5	TRBV7-8	CASSLVLAGVETQYF	TGTGCCAGCAGCCTGGTCCTAGCGGGAGTGGAGACCCAGTACTTC
-	-	TRBJ2-7	TRBV7-2	CASSSGGVKSYEQYF	TGTGCCAGCAGCTCCGGCGGGGTGAAAAGCTACGAGCAGTACTTC
-	-	TRBJ2-7	TRBV10-1	CASSETSYEQYF	TGCGCCAGCAGTGAAACTTCCTACGAGCAGTACTTC
-	-	TRBJ1-4	TRBV2	CASSDDRFATNEKLFF	TGTGCCAGCAGTGATGACAGGTTTGCAACTAATGAAAAACTGTTTTTT
-	-	TRBJ1-6	TRBV6-5	CASSYGGRVSPLHF	TGTGCCAGCAGTTACGGTGGCAGGGTTTCACCCCTCCACTTT
-	TRBD1	TRBJ1-2	TRBV3-1/TRBV3-2	CASSQEWTGLGYTF	TGTGCCAGCAGCCAAGAGTGGACAGGGTTGGGCTACACCTTC
-	TRBD1	TRBJ2-6	TRBV4-2	CASSHLWPGQGSTGANVLTF	TGTGCCAGCAGCCACCTGTGGCCGGGACAGGGGAGTACTGGGGCCAACGTCCTGACTTTC
-	-	TRBJ1-3	TRBV5-6	CASSLVGVWQGDTIYF	TGTGCCAGCAGCTTGGTAGGGGTCTGGCAGGGTGACACCATATATTTT
-	TRBD1	TRBJ1-5	TRBV19	CASSILRTGGYQPQHF	TGTGCCAGTAGTATTCTTCGGACAGGGGGCTATCAGCCCCAGCATTTT
-	TRBD2	TRBJ2-3	TRBV6-2/TRBV6-3	CASSYSIAGGSDADTQYF	TGTGCCAGCAGTTACTCGATCGCGGGAGGTTCTGATGCAGATACGCAGTATTTT
-	TRBD2	TRBJ2-3	TRBV10-3	CAIRLATTDTQYF	TGTGCCATCAGACTAGCGACCACAGATACGCAGTATTTT
-	TRBD1	TRBJ2-5	TRBV5-1	CASSLGQGAVETQYF	TGCGCCAGCAGCTTGGGACAGGGGGCTGTAGAGACCCAGTACTTC
-	-	TRBJ1-2	TRBV5-8	CASSFLGSRLDGYTF	TGTGCCAGCAGCTTTTTGGGTTCCCGCCTAGATGGCTACACCTTC
-	-	TRBJ1-1	TRBV7-2	CASSLAWGDTEAFF	TGTGCCAGCAGCTTAGCATGGGGAGACACTGAAGCTTTCTTT
-	TRBD2	TRBJ2-3	TRBV2	CASSTGLAGVGKDTQYF	TGTGCCAGCAGTACGGGACTAGCGGGAGTCGGGAAAGATACGCAGTATTTT